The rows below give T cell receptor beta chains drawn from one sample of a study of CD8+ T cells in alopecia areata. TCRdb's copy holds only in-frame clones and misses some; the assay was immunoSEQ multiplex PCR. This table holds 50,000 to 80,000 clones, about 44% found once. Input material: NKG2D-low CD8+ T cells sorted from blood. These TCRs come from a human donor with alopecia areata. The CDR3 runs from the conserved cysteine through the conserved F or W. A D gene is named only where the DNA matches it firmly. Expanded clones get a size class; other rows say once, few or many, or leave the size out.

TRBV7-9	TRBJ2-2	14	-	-	TGTGCCAGCAGCTTGACTACGAACACCGGGGAGCTGTTTTTT	CASSLTTNTGELFF
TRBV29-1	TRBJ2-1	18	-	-	TGCAGCGTTGAAGGACTACCACAAGCCCGTAGGTCCTACAATGAGCAGTTCTTC	CSVEGLPQARRSYNEQFF
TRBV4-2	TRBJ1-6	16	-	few	TGTGCCAGCAGCCAAGACCTACAGCAATATAATTCACCCCTCCACTTT	CASSQDLQQYNSPLHF
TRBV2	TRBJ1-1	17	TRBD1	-	TGTGCCAGCACGGACAGGGGGCAGGGACATATGAACACTGAAGCTTTCTTT	CASTDRGQGHMNTEAFF
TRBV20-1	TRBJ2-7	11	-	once	TGCAGTGCTAGAGATCTTACCGGGCAGTACTTC	CSARDLTGQYF
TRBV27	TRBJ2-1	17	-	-	TGTGCCAGCAGTTTACTCCCCTTCTCCGGCGCTTACAATGAGCAGTTCTTC	CASSLLPFSGAYNEQFF
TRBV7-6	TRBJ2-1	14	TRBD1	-	TGTGCCAGCAGCAGCCGGGACAGCTACAATGAGCAGTTCTTC	CASSSRDSYNEQFF
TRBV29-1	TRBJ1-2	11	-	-	TGCAGCTCCGACAGCTGGGAAGGCTACACCTTC	CSSDSWEGYTF
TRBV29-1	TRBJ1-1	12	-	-	TGCAGCGTTGACGGCTGGAACACTGAAGCTTTCTTT	CSVDGWNTEAFF
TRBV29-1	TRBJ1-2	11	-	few	TGCAGCGTACCGGACGGTGTTGGCTACACCTTC	CSVPDGVGYTF
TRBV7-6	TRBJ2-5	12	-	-	TGTGCCAGCAGCCGAAACCAAGAGACCCAGTACTTC	CASSRNQETQYF
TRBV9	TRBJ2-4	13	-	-	TGTGCCAGCAGCGACCCGACCGAAAACATTCAGTACTTC	CASSDPTENIQYF
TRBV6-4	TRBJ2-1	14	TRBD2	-	TGTGCCAGCAGTGAAGGGACTAGCGGCAATGAGCAGTTCTTC	CASSEGTSGNEQFF
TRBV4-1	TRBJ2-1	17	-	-	TGCGCCAGCAGCCAAGAAAGTCTGGGGCAGGGAGACAATGAGCAGTTCTTC	CASSQESLGQGDNEQFF
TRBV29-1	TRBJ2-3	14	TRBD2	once	TGCAGCGTTGATGGGCACCGGGAGGCAGATACGCAGTATTTT	CSVDGHREADTQYF
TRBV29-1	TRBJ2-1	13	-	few	TGCAGCGTTGAGTGGCCTAATTGGAATGAGCAGTTCTTC	CSVEWPNWNEQFF
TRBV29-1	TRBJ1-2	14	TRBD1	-	TGCAGCGTTCCGCTTTGGGACCACAGGGGAGGCTACACCTTC	CSVPLWDHRGGYTF
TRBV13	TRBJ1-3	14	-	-	TGTGCCAGCAGCCCAGGGCACTCGGGAAACACCATATATTTT	CASSPGHSGNTIYF
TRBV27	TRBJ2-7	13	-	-	TGTGCCAGCAGTTTAAACAGGGCCTACGAGCAGTACTTC	CASSLNRAYEQYF
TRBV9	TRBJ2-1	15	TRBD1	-	TGTGCCAGCAGCCTACAGGGGAGACCCATGGATGAGCAGTTCTTC	CASSLQGRPMDEQFF
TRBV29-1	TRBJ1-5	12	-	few	TGCAGCGTTGGGGGTAAGGGGCAGCCCCAGCATTTT	CSVGGKGQPQHF
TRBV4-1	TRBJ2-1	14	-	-	TGCGCCAGCAGCCATCCGCTAGCCCACAATGAGCAGTTCTTC	CASSHPLAHNEQFF
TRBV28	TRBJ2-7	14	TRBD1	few	TGTGCCAGCAAAACCCAGGGACAGGGCTACGAGCAGTACTTC	CASKTQGQGYEQYF
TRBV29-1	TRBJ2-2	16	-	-	TGCAGCGTTGTGCTAGCAGGGGGGGAGCGCGGCGGGGAGCTGTTTTTT	CSVVLAGGERGGELFF
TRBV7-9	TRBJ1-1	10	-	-	TGTGCCAGCAGCTCCACTGAAGCTTTCTTT	CASSSTEAFF
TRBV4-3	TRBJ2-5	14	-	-	TGCGCCAGCAGCCAAGGCGGGGCCGGAGAGACCCAGTACTTC	CASSQGGAGETQYF
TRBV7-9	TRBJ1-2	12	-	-	TGTGCCAGCAGCGCCACAAACTATGGCTACACCTTC	CASSATNYGYTF
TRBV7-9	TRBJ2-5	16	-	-	TGTGCCAGCAGCTTTAGGGGGATGCGTGGGCAAGAGACCCAGTACTTC	CASSFRGMRGQETQYF
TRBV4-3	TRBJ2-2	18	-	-	TGCGCCAGCAGCCAAGAAAGTGCACGGACCGAGAACACCGGGGAGCTGTTTTTT	CASSQESARTENTGELFF
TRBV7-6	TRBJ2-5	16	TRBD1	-	TGTGCCAGCAGCGCGTTGCGGGACAGGCGGCGGGAGACCCAGTACTTC	CASSALRDRRRETQYF
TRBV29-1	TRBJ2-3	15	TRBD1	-	TGCAGCGTTGAGACCGGGACAGGCAGCACAGATACGCAGTATTTT	CSVETGTGSTDTQYF
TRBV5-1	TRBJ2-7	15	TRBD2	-	TGCGCCAGCAGCTTTCGACTAGCGAACTCCTACGAGCAGTACTTC	CASSFRLANSYEQYF
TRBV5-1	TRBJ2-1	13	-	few	TGCGCCAGTTCAGGGCCCCCCTACAATGAGCAGTTCTTC	CASSGPPYNEQFF
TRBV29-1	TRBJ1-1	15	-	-	TGCAGCGTGGGGCCCACGGGACCCCTGAACACTGAAGCTTTCTTT	CSVGPTGPLNTEAFF
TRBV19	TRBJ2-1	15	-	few	TGTGCCAGTAGTATAGGAGGGGCGATTTACAATGAGCAGTTCTTC	CASSIGGAIYNEQFF
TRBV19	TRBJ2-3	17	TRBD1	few	TGTGCCAGTATGCCTCAACGAGACGAGGGGGCCACAGATACGCAGTATTTT	CASMPQRDEGATDTQYF
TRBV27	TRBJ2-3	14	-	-	TGTGCCAGCAGTTTATACTCTGGCACAGATACGCAGTATTTT	CASSLYSGTDTQYF
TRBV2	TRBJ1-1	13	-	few	TGTGCCAGCAGGGATGGACGGAGGACTGAAGCTTTCTTT	CASRDGRRTEAFF
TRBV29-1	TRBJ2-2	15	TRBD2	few	TGCAGCGTTGAATGGGGTAGCGGGAGCGGTACGGAGCTGTTTTTT	CSVEWGSGSGTELFF
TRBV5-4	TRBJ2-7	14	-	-	TGTGCCAGCAGCTTAGGGCAGGGGGGCTACGAGCAGTACTTC	CASSLGQGGYEQYF
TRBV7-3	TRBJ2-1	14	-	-	TGTGCCAGCAGCTTTGGAGGCCGATACAATGAGCAGTTCTTC	CASSFGGRYNEQFF
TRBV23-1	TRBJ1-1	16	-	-	TGCGCCAGCAGTCCCATCCGCGGGGGAGGGGACACTGAAGCTTTCTTT	CASSPIRGGGDTEAFF
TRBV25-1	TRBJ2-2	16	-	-	TGTGCCAGCAGTGAGGGCGCACCGGGACCCCCCGGGGAGCTGTTTTTT	CASSEGAPGPPGELFF
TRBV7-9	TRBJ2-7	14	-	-	TGTGCCAGCAGCTTATTAGGCGGTTCCTACGAGCAGTACTTC	CASSLLGGSYEQYF
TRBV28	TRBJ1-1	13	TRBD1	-	TGTGCCAGCAGTCCAGGGGGCTACACTGAAGCTTTCTTT	CASSPGGYTEAFF
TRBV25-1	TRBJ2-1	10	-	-	TGTGCCAGCCTGTTGGATGAGCAGTTCTTC	CASLLDEQFF
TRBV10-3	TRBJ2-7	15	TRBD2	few	TGTGCCATCACCGATACTAGCGGGGTGAACTACGAGCAGTACTTC	CAITDTSGVNYEQYF
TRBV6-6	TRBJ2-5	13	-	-	TGTGCCAGCAGTTACGCAAGGAGAGAGACCCAGTACTTC	CASSYARRETQYF